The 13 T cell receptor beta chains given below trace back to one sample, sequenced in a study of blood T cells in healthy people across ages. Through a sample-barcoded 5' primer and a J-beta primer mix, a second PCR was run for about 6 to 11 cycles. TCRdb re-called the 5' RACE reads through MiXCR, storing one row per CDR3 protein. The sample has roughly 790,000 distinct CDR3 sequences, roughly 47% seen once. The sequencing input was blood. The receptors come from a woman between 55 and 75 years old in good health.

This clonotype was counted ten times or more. Here the CDR3 DNA reads TGTGCCAGCAGCTTGGGTCAGGGGTCGGGAGAGCAGTACTTC. It codes for CASSLGQGSGEQYF. This chain joins TRBV7-2 and TRBJ2-7, with TRBD1 as a possible D gene (6 bases). V shed 3 bases and J shed 7 bases, with 16 bases lying between them. The CDR3 sequence is 14 residues long. Germline values: CDR1 SGHTA, CDR2 FQGNSA. Complete variable domain (other parts from reference TRBV7-2 and TRBJ2-7): GAGVSQSPSNKVTEKGKDVELRCDPISGHTALYWYRQSLGQGLEFLIYFQGNSAPDKSGLPSDRFSAERTGGSVSTLTIQRTQQEDSAVYLCASSLGQGSGEQYFGPGTRLTVT.

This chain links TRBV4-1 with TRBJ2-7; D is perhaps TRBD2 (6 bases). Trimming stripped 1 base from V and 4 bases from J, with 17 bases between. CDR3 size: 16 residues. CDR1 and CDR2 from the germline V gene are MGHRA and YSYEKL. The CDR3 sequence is CASSQVAGQGVYEQYF. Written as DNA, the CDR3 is TGCGCCAGCAGCCAAGTCGCGGGGCAGGGTGTTTACGAGCAGTACTTC.

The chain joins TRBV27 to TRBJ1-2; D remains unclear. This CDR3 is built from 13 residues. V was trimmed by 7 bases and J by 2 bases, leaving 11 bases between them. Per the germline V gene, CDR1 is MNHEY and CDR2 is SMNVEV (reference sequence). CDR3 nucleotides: TGTGCCAGCACTAACAGTTTAAACTATGGCTACACCTTC. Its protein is CASTNSLNYGYTF.

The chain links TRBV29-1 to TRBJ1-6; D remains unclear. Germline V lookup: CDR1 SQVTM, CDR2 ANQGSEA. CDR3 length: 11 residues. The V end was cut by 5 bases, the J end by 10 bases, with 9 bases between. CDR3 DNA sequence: TGCAGCGTTTTTTTGCCATCACCCCTCCACTTT. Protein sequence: CSVFLPSPLHF.

CDR3 loop: CASSSGQVMYEQFF. DNA of the CDR3: TGCGCCAGCAGCTCCGGACAGGTTATGTATGAGCAGTTCTTC. This chain connects TRBV5-1 to TRBJ2-1, with 7 positions matching TRBD1. Germline lookup yields CDR1 SGHRS and CDR2 YFSETQ. This CDR3 comprises 14 residues. J was trimmed by 8 bases and V by 3 bases; bases with no gene match: 8.

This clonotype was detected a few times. The CDR3 DNA sequence: TGTGCCAGCAGTTTGTCTACAGGGGTCGGGCCTACCCCTATTAGCTCCTACGAGCAGTACTTC. Residues: CASSLSTGVGPTPISSYEQYF. J is TRBJ2-7 and V is TRBV28; TRBD1 agrees at 7 bases. The trim removed 3 bases at V and 0 bases at J, leaving 23 bases unmatched. CDR3 length equals 21 residues. Per the germline V gene, CDR1 is MDHEN and CDR2 is SYDVKM.

This chain's CDR3 is CASSQDLLMNTEAFF. In DNA form, the CDR3 reads TGCGCCAGCAGCCAAGATCTCCTGATGAACACTGAAGCTTTCTTT. This chain links TRBV4-1 with TRBJ1-1; unclear D gene. The V gene's germline CDR1 is MGHRA and CDR2 YSYEKL. The CDR3 has 15 residues. V was shortened by 0 bases and J by 0 bases, with 8 bases between the two germline ends.

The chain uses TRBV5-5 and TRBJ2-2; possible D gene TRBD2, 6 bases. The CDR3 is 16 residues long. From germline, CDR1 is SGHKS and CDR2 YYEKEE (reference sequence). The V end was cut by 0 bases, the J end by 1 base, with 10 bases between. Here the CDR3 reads CASSLVGGLNTGELFF. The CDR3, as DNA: TGTGCCAGCAGCTTGGTTGGAGGGCTGAACACCGGGGAGCTGTTTTTT.

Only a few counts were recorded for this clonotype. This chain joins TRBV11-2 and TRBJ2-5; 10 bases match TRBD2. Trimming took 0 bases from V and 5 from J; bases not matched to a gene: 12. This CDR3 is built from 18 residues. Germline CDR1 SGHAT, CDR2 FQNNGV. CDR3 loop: CASSLDPLAGAPGETQYF. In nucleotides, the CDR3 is TGTGCCAGCAGCTTAGATCCCCTAGCGGGGGCCCCGGGGGAGACCCAGTACTTC.

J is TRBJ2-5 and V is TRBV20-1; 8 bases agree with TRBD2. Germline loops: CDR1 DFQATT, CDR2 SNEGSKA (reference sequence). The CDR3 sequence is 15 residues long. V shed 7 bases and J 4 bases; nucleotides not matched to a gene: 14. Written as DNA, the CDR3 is TGCAGTGTCTTCCCAGGCGGGAGGTCGGTAGAGACCCAGTACTTC. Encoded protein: CSVFPGGRSVETQYF.

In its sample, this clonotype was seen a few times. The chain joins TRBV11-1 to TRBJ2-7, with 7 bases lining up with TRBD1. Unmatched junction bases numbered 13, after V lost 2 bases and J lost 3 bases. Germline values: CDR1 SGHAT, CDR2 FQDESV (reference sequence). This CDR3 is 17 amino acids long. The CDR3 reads CASSLRWPGQTHYEQYF. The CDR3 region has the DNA TGTGCCAGCAGCTTACGTTGGCCGGGACAGACCCACTACGAGCAGTACTTC.

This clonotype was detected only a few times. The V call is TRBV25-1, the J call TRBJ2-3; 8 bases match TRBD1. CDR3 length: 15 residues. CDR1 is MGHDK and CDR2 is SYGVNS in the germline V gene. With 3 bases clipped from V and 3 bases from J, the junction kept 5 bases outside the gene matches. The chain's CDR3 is CASSDHRGWTDTQYF. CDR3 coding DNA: TGTGCCAGCAGTGACCACAGGGGGTGGACAGATACGCAGTATTTT.

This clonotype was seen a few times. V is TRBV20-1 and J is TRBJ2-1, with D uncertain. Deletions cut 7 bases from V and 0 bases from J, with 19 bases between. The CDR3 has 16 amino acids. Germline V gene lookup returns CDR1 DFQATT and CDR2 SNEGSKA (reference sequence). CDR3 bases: TGCAGTGGCCGCCCACGGCTACCCAGCTCCTACAATGAGCAGTTCTTC. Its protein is CSGRPRLPSSYNEQFF.